The 30 T cell receptor beta chains in this list originate from one sample, sequenced in a study (dated by TCRdb to between 2014 and 2017). The library was obtained by 5' RACE. Sequencing instrument: Illumina MiSeq. Through fastp at Q25 and MiXCR, TCRdb rebuilt clones from the public reads, retaining in-frame beta chains. One record per CDR3 amino acid sequence lists the most common genes and DNA. The sample table contains 62,000 or so distinct CDR3 sequences; only one count was recorded for less than 25% of them. The ten largest clonotypes hold about 2.7% of the sample. Sequencing used memory CD4+ T cells sorted from a lymph node. Per the publication, the cell subset or site label means: memory CD4+ T cells, CD4+CD45RO+CD25-. The origin of the receptors is a female donor with breast cancer.

This clonotype was detected only a few times. The J gene is TRBJ2-3, the V gene TRBV5-1, with D possibly being TRBD2 (6 bases). V lost 0 bases, J lost 5 bases, and 10 bases lay in between. Germline CDR1 SGHRS, CDR2 YFSETQ. The CDR3 contains 14 residues. Here the CDR3 reads CASSLGPGGDTQYF. CDR3 coding DNA: TGCGCCAGCAGCTTGGGGCCCGGGGGAGATACGCAGTATTTT.

The chain uses TRBV5-1 and TRBJ1-1; D is perhaps TRBD1 (6 bases). The CDR3 runs 13 residues. Germline CDR1 SGHRS, CDR2 YFSETQ. With 7 bases removed from V and 4 bases from J, the gap between germline ends came to 14 bases. The CDR3 is CASSRGLSTEAFF. The CDR3 nucleotides read TGCGCCAGCTCGCGGGGGCTTAGCACTGAAGCTTTCTTT.

J is TRBJ1-1 and V is TRBV6-1; 7 bases map to TRBD1. V was clipped by 5 bases and J by 4 bases; unmatched bases: 7. The V gene's germline CDR1 is MNHNS and CDR2 SASEGT. This CDR3 region has 14 residues. The CDR3 bases are TGTGCCAGCAGTCAGACACAGGGGACCACTGAAGCTTTCTTT. Its protein is CASSQTQGTTEAFF.

Only one count was recorded for this clonotype. The germline gene is not matched at one end of the junction; a read error may be the cause. The J gene is TRBJ2-1, the V gene TRBV5-3, with 7 nucleotides matching TRBD1. TRBV5-3 is known as an ORF, though its function is uncertain. The CDR3 is 13 amino acids. The CDR3 coding sequence is TGTGCCAGAAGCCCCAAGATACGGGACAGCATAGACTTC. Translating gives CARSPKIRDSIDF.

This clonotype has at least ten counts. This chain connects TRBV20-1 to TRBJ1-6; D may be TRBD1 (6 bases). Trimming left V 3 bases short and J 10 bases short, with 10 bases between. This CDR3 is built from 12 residues. From germline, CDR1 is DFQATT and CDR2 SNEGSKA (reference sequence). CDR3 nucleotide sequence: TGCAGTGCTAGGGACAGTCTGTCACCCCTCCACTTT. Its translation is CSARDSLSPLHF.

In regard to this clonotype: A much larger clone differs by one base, so this may be a read error. The chain joins TRBV5-1 to TRBJ1-2; a possible D gene is TRBD1 (5 bases). This CDR3 has 13 residues. Germline CDR1 and CDR2: SGHRS and YFSETQ. Trimming left V 4 bases short and J 8 bases short, with 15 bases between. In DNA form, the CDR3 reads TGCGCCAGCAGCCCCCGCGGGGGTGGGGGCTACACCTTC. Translating it yields CASSPRGGGGYTF. The full variable domain, completed using reference TRBV5-1 and TRBJ1-2, is KAGVTQTPRYLIKTRGQQVTLSCSPISGHRSVSWYQQTPGQGLQFLFEYFSETQRNKGNFPGRFSGRQFSNSRSEMNVSTLELGDSALYLCASSPRGGGGYTFGSGTRLTVV.

This clonotype was picked up many times. J is TRBJ2-2 and V is TRBV20-1; 12 nucleotides agree with TRBD2. The CDR3 is 13 residues long. CDR1 and CDR2 from the germline V gene are DFQATT and SNEGSKA (reference sequence). V lost 5 bases, J lost 6 bases, and 1 base stayed unmatched. CDR3 DNA: TGCAGTGCTCGACTAGCGGGAGCCGGGGAGCTGTTTTTT. Its translation is CSARLAGAGELFF.

Only a few counts were recorded for this clonotype. This rearrangement joins TRBV6-6 to TRBJ1-2, with a weak D call TRBD1 (5 bases). This CDR3 comprises 13 residues. V was cut by 0 bases and J by 4 bases, with 6 bases left in between. Germline assignment: CDR1 MNHNY and CDR2 SVGAGI (reference sequence). The CDR3 bases are TGTGCCAGCAGTTACTCGAGGGGCTATGGCTACACCTTC. The encoded protein is CASSYSRGYGYTF.

This clonotype was counted between two and nine times. This chain links TRBV7-2 with TRBJ1-5; a possible D gene is TRBD1 (5 bases). The CDR3 is 13 residues long. CDR1 and CDR2 from the germline V gene are SGHTA and FQGNSA. Trimming took 5 bases from V and 7 from J, leaving 12 bases between them. The CDR3 sequence is CASSLQEGQPQHF. The CDR3 coding sequence is TGTGCCAGCAGCCTACAGGAGGGCCAGCCCCAGCATTTT.

Concerning this clonotype itself: Germline and junction disagree at one end, which may indicate a read error. This chain links TRBV7-2 with TRBJ2-3, with 10 nucleotides matching TRBD1. The V gene's germline CDR1 is SGHTA and CDR2 FQGNSA. The CDR3 is 14 amino acids. The DNA of the CDR3 is TGTGTCAGCAGGTCGACAGGGGGCTTGGATACGCAGTATTTT. It translates to CVSRSTGGLDTQYF.

The rearrangement uses TRBV29-1 and TRBJ2-3, with no clear D. The V gene's germline CDR1 is SQVTM and CDR2 ANQGSEA. The CDR3 runs to 14 residues. Trimming shortened V by 4 bases and J by 1 base, and 12 bases separated the two germline ends. The chain's CDR3 is CSVADNLRTDTQYF. The CDR3 nucleotides read TGCAGCGTTGCCGATAACCTTCGCACAGATACGCAGTATTTT.

This chain connects TRBV20-1 to TRBJ2-7; D unresolved. V gave up 3 bases and J gave up 0 bases, with 15 bases separating them. CDR1 DFQATT and CDR2 SNEGSKA come from the germline V gene (reference sequence). The CDR3 is 15 amino acids. CDR3 residues: CSASDPGAFSYEQYF. CDR3 coding DNA: TGCAGTGCTAGTGATCCGGGCGCCTTCTCCTACGAGCAGTACTTC.

The V call is TRBV7-9, the J call TRBJ2-3; 7 bases align to TRBD2. Germline V gene sequence: CDR1 SEHNR, CDR2 FQNEAQ (reference sequence). This CDR3 comprises 16 residues. V lost 1 base, J lost 1 base, and 5 bases stayed unmatched. CDR3 nucleotide sequence: TGTGCCAGCAGCTTAGAGGCTAGCGGCCGCACAGATACGCAGTATTTT. Translation: CASSLEASGRTDTQYF.

The chain is built from TRBV7-8 and TRBJ1-1; no definite D call. CDR1 and CDR2 from the germline V gene are SGHVS and FQNEAQ. This CDR3 is 14 amino acids long. V lost 3 bases to trimming and J lost 2 bases, with 10 bases between them. This CDR3 reads CASSFSGDNTEAFF. DNA of the CDR3: TGTGCCAGCAGCTTTTCGGGAGATAACACTGAAGCTTTCTTT.

Of note for this clonotype: A much larger clone lies a single base off, so this may be a read error. A read error is likely, as this CDR3 ends without the conserved phenylalanine or tryptophan. The chain has TRBV7-2 and TRBJ1-2; no clear D. Per the germline V gene, CDR1 is SGHTA and CDR2 is FQGNSA. The V gene lost 2 bases and the J gene lost 8 bases, with 12 bases spanning the gap. The CDR3 length is 13 residues. The CDR3 region has the DNA TGTGCCAGCAGCTTATCCCTCAACGGCGGCTACACCCTC. This codes for CASSLSLNGGYTL.

This clonotype was observed many times. The chain couples TRBV28 to TRBJ2-7; perhaps TRBD1 as D (5 bases). The length of the CDR3 is 16 residues. V gave up 5 bases and J gave up 0 bases, with 17 bases separating them. Germline V CDR1 and CDR2: MDHEN, SYDVKM. The CDR3 region has the DNA TGTGCCAGCAGTAGTCCTTTGGGTAGGGGCTCCTACGAGCAGTACTTC. Amino acids: CASSSPLGRGSYEQYF.

The rearrangement links TRBV7-9 to TRBJ2-1; D is unclear. The ends were cut back, 8 bases at V and 2 bases at J, with 13 bases in the middle. The CDR3 has 14 amino acids. The germline gives CDR1 SEHNR, CDR2 FQNEAQ (reference sequence). CDR3 residues: CASGLSRTYNEQFF. The CDR3 coding sequence is TGTGCCAGCGGTCTGAGCAGGACCTACAATGAGCAGTTCTTC.

The chain combines TRBV7-2 with TRBJ2-5, with 12 bases that match TRBD1. V trimming: 10 bases; J trimming: 5 bases; junction bases outside the gene matches: 8. Germline V CDR1 and CDR2: SGHTA, FQGNSA. This CDR3 region has 14 residues. The CDR3 nucleotides are TGTGCCACCAGGAGGGACAGGGGGCGTGAGACCCAGTACTTC. Translation gives CATRRDRGRETQYF.

This clonotype was recorded at least ten times. J is TRBJ2-7 and V is TRBV11-2; no reliable D call. Germline CDR1 SGHAT, CDR2 FQNNGV. Trimming pared 0 bases from V and 2 bases from J, leaving 8 bases between. The CDR3 spans 14 residues. The CDR3 is CASSLERQAYEQYF. Here the CDR3 DNA reads TGTGCCAGCAGCTTAGAGCGGCAAGCCTACGAGCAGTACTTC.

This clonotype was counted at least ten times. This chain links TRBV20-1 with TRBJ1-4, with 7 bases that match TRBD1. CDR3 length: 13 amino acids. CDR1 is DFQATT and CDR2 is SNEGSKA in the germline V gene (reference sequence). The ends lost 6 bases at V and 8 bases at J; junction bases unmatched: 9. The CDR3 loop reads CSAPRGSSEKLFF. The CDR3 bases are TGCAGTGCACCCAGGGGGTCAAGCGAAAAACTGTTTTTT.

The V and J genes are TRBV18 and TRBJ1-6, with no clear D. The germline CDR1 and CDR2 sequences are KGHSH and LQKENI. The V and J ends lost 2 bases and 6 bases respectively, with 14 bases between them. This CDR3 region has 16 residues. CDR3 sequence (DNA): TGTGCCAGCTCACCAGAGACAACCAAAGCTAATTCACCCCTCCACTTT. This translates into CASSPETTKANSPLHF.

The chain employs TRBV12-3 or TRBV12-4 and TRBJ1-1; D may be TRBD1 (6 bases). The CDR3 has 14 amino acids. Trimming took 7 bases from V and 7 from J, leaving 19 bases between them. The CDR3 DNA follows: TGTGCCAGCAACATAAGGACAGACGGAGGTGAAGCTTTCTTT. It specifies CASNIRTDGGEAFF.

The chain uses TRBV18 and TRBJ1-1; D gene unclear. Germline values: CDR1 KGHSH, CDR2 LQKENI. The V end lost 2 bases, the J end lost 1 base, and 8 bases lay between the germline ends. CDR3 size: 14 residues. CDR3 residues: CASSPITANTEAFF. The DNA for the CDR3 is TGTGCCAGCTCACCAATAACAGCGAACACTGAAGCTTTCTTT. Looking up the rest from reference TRBV18 and TRBJ1-1 gives the full variable domain: NAGVMQNPRHLVRRRGQEARLRCSPMKGHSHVYWYRQLPEEGLKFMVYLQKENIIDESGMPKERFSAEFPKEGPSILRIQQVVRGDSAAYFCASSPITANTEAFFGQGTRLTVV.

This clonotype has only a few counts. V gene TRBV5-1 combines with J gene TRBJ2-5; D might be TRBD2 (5 bases). The V gene's germline CDR1 is SGHRS and CDR2 YFSETQ. The ends were cut back, 2 bases at V and 4 bases at J, with 18 bases in the middle. This CDR3 has 16 amino acids. CDR3 DNA: TGCGCCAGCAGCTTCGGTTTGACTCTGAGCGGAGAGACCCAGTACTTC. This codes for CASSFGLTLSGETQYF. Based on the CDR3 plus reference TRBV5-1 and TRBJ2-5, the full variable domain is KAGVTQTPRYLIKTRGQQVTLSCSPISGHRSVSWYQQTPGQGLQFLFEYFSETQRNKGNFPGRFSGRQFSNSRSEMNVSTLELGDSALYLCASSFGLTLSGETQYFGPGTRLLVL.

This clonotype was counted a few times. This chain uses TRBV5-1 with TRBJ2-2; 7 nucleotides line up with TRBD2. CDR3 size: 16 residues. The ends lost 1 base at V and 1 base at J; junction bases unmatched: 4. Germline lookup yields CDR1 SGHRS and CDR2 YFSETQ. CDR3 residues: CASSLYAGVNTGELFF. CDR3 in DNA: TGCGCCAGCAGCTTGTATGCGGGAGTGAACACCGGGGAGCTGTTTTTT.

This clonotype was recorded a few times. Since no conserved phenylalanine or tryptophan closes the CDR3, a read error is the likely cause. This chain uses TRBV5-1 with TRBJ1-2, with 7 bases that match TRBD1. This CDR3 has 14 amino acids. The J segment lost 5 bases and the V segment lost 0 bases, leaving 4 bases of the junction unmatched. Germline assignment: CDR1 SGHRS and CDR2 YFSETQ. The CDR3 DNA is TGCGCCAGCAGCTTGGAGGGACAGATGTATGGCTACACCCTC. Translated: CASSLEGQMYGYTL.

The chain links TRBV30 to TRBJ1-2; 7 nucleotides align to TRBD1. With V trimmed by 6 bases and J by 2 bases, 12 bases remained unmatched. CDR1 is GTSNPN and CDR2 is SVGIG in the germline V gene (reference sequence). This CDR3 region has 15 residues. The CDR3 DNA follows: TGTGCCTGCCCGTTTAGAGCAGGGGGGAACTATGGCTACACCTTC. Protein: CACPFRAGGNYGYTF.

This clonotype is judged medium-sized. The rearrangement uses TRBV7-2 and TRBJ2-3; D unclear. The length of the CDR3 is 14 residues. Germline V gene data show CDR1 as SGHTA and CDR2 as FQGNSA. V was clipped by 4 bases and J by 6 bases, with 14 bases between them. The CDR3 is CASSSILTGDTQYF. The CDR3 DNA is TGTGCCAGCAGCTCTATCTTGACCGGTGATACGCAGTATTTT.

The sample holds a few counts of this clonotype. The chain joins TRBV25-1 to TRBJ1-6, with D possibly matching TRBD1 (6 bases). Germline lookup yields CDR1 MGHDK and CDR2 SYGVNS. Trimming cost V 3 bases and J 3 bases, with 15 bases left between them. This CDR3 comprises 17 residues. The CDR3 loop reads CASSDQGRAGYNSPLHF. CDR3 bases: TGTGCCAGCAGTGATCAGGGGAGGGCCGGCTATAATTCACCCCTCCACTTT.

The J gene is TRBJ2-5, the V gene TRBV4-2; D may be TRBD2 (5 bases). The CDR3 has 14 residues. Looked up from germline, CDR1 is LGHNA and CDR2 is YNFKEQ. V was pared by 0 bases and J by 5 bases, with 10 bases between. CDR3 nucleotides: TGTGCCAGCAGCCAAGATTCTAGCCGGGAGACCCAGTACTTC. It specifies CASSQDSSRETQYF.